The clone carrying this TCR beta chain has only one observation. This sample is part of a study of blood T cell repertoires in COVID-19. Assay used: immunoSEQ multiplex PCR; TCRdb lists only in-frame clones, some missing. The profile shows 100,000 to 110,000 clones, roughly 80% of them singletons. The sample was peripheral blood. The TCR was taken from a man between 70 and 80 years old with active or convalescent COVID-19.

For the CDR3, the DNA is TGCGCCAGCAGCCACCCGACAGGGGGCAGTGGCTACACCTTC. Its protein is CASSHPTGGSGYTF. The chain carries TRBV4-1 and TRBJ1-2; 10 positions match TRBD1. The germline CDR1 and CDR2 sequences are MGHRA and YSYEKL. The V and J ends lost 3 bases and 7 bases, in that order; junction bases with no gene match: 5. This CDR3 has 14 residues.